Listed here are 10 T cell receptor beta chains from one sample, sequenced in a study of stem cell transplantation in POMP-related autoinflammatory disease. Assay: immunoSEQ multiplex PCR; the TCRdb copy retains only in-frame clones and omits some. In the table there are roughly 70,000 clones, approximately 91% of which are singletons. The input for sequencing was CD4+ T cells from PBMCs, taken after stem cell transplantation. All receptors come from a human patient with POMP-related autoinflammation and immune dysregulation (PRAID). T cells may partly derive from the graft donor.

The chain employs TRBV10-3 and TRBJ2-1; 9 nucleotides align to TRBD2. After removal of 2 bases from V and 0 bases from J, the junction contained 2 bases not matched to a gene. The CDR3 runs to 16 residues. Germline V CDR1 and CDR2: ENHRY, SYGVKD. CDR3 DNA sequence: TGTGCCATCAGTGAGGAACTAGCGGGCTCCTACAATGAGCAGTTCTTC. As protein: CAISEELAGSYNEQFF.

The chain is built from TRBV5-1 and TRBJ2-5; D is tentatively TRBD1 or TRBD2 (7 bases each). Germline V gives CDR1 SGHRS, CDR2 YFSETQ. The V end was cut by 7 bases, the J end by 0 bases, with 10 bases between. CDR3 length: 13 residues. CDR3 coding DNA: TGCGCCAGCCAGGGGGGGGACCAAGAGACCCAGTACTTC. Protein: CASQGGDQETQYF.

The chain carries TRBV6-5 and TRBJ1-1, with 7 bases that match TRBD1. Germline V CDR1 and CDR2: MNHEY, SVGAGI. V was pared by 6 bases and J by 6 bases, with 10 bases of the junction left unmatched. This CDR3 contains 14 residues. The CDR3 loop is CASRRDRMGAEAFF. The CDR3 DNA reads as TGTGCCAGCAGAAGGGACAGAATGGGCGCTGAAGCTTTCTTT.

The gene calls are TRBV7-9 and TRBJ2-3, with D tentatively TRBD1 (6 bases). Trimming cost V 11 bases and J 4 bases, with 13 bases left between them. The CDR3 sequence is 12 residues long. Germline values: CDR1 SEHNR, CDR2 FQNEAQ (reference sequence). CDR3 sequence (DNA): TGTGCCGGATCTAAGGGGGCAGATACGCAGTATTTT. Its translation is CAGSKGADTQYF.

This sequence joins TRBV5-1 and TRBJ2-2, with a possible D match to TRBD1 (5 bases). In germline, CDR1 is SGHRS, CDR2 YFSETQ. V was trimmed by 4 bases and J by 6 bases, leaving 13 bases between them. This CDR3 comprises 14 residues. Written as DNA, the CDR3 is TGCGCCAGCAGCCCGAGGACACTCGCCGGGGAGCTGTTTTTT. The encoded protein is CASSPRTLAGELFF.

J is TRBJ2-7 and V is TRBV30; TRBD1 aligns across 9 bases. CDR3 length: 15 residues. V was clipped by 3 bases and J by 3 bases; unmatched bases: 9. CDR1 is GTSNPN, CDR2 SVGIG, per germline (reference sequence). CDR3 DNA: TGTGCCTGGAGCCGGGCAACAGGGGGCGTCTACGAGCAGTACTTC. Its translation: CAWSRATGGVYEQYF.

This clone was observed a single time. This rearrangement joins TRBV28 to TRBJ1-2; D gene ambiguous. CDR3 length: 16 residues. V was clipped by 2 bases and J by 4 bases, with 17 bases between them. The germline gives CDR1 MDHEN, CDR2 SYDVKM. The CDR3, as DNA: TGTGCCAGCAGTTTAAAAGGTTCCCGGTGGTTCTATGGCTACACCTTC. Translating gives CASSLKGSRWFYGYTF.

The chain couples TRBV21-1 to TRBJ2-1; TRBD2 is taken as the D call from the table, unchecked against the DNA. TRBV21-1 represents a pseudogene. This CDR3 is built from 16 residues. The CDR3 spells CASSKDGGTSGNEQFF. The CDR3 nucleotides are TGTGCCAGCAGCAAAGATGGGGGGACTAGCGGAAATGAGCAGTTCTTC.

This rearrangement joins TRBV2 to TRBJ1-5, with TRBD1 as a possible D gene (6 bases). Trimming removed 8 bases from V and 1 base from J, with 9 bases in between. CDR3 size: 13 residues. Germline V gene sequence: CDR1 SNHLY, CDR2 FYNNEI. The CDR3 DNA is TGTGCCAGCGAGGGGGAAAGCAATCAGCCCCAGCATTTT. Translating it yields CASEGESNQPQHF.

V and J are TRBV3-1 (or the pseudogene TRBV3-2) and TRBJ2-2; no firm D call. CDR1 is LGHDT, CDR2 YNNKEL, per germline (reference sequence). This CDR3 has 16 amino acids. V dropped 4 bases and J dropped 6 bases, with 18 bases sitting between them. Written as DNA, the CDR3 is TGTGCCAGCAGCCCTGCTCACAGCCTGGTATCCGGGGAGCTGTTTTTT. It specifies CASSPAHSLVSGELFF.